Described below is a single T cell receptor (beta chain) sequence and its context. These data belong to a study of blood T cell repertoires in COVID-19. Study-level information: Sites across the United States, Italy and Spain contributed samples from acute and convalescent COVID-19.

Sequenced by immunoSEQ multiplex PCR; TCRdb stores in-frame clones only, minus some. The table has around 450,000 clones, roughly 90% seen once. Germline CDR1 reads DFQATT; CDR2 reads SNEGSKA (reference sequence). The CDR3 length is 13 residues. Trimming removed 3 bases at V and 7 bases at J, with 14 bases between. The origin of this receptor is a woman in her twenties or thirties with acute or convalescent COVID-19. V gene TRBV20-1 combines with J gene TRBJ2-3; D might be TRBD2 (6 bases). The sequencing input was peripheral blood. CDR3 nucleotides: TGCAGTGCTAGTGGGCGGGGCGTAAATACGCAGTATTTT. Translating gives CSASGRGVNTQYF.